One and the same sample provided the 15 T cell receptor beta chains below, sequenced in a study of T-cell reconstitution after alpha-beta-depleted transplantation in children. During its preparation, the TCRbeta library received unique molecular identifiers. TCRdb passed the PCR reads through MiXCR, listing each CDR3 protein once. In the table there are 450,000 to 550,000 distinct CDR3 sequences, over 9.5% of which are singletons. This sample comprised PBMCs, mostly from graft donor cells, obtained 180 days after TCRalphabeta/CD19-depleted stem cell transplant. The receptors stem from a female patient aged 2-10 years who had a stem cell transplant for aplastic anemia, so the T cells may come from the graft donor.

A few counts support this clonotype. This chain uses TRBV15 with TRBJ2-7, with a weak D call TRBD2 (5 bases). V gave up 3 bases and J gave up 2 bases, with 11 bases separating them. Germline CDR1 LNHNV, CDR2 YYDKDF (reference sequence). CDR3 size: 14 residues. CDR3 sequence (DNA): TGTGCCACCAGCAGTAGCGATCCGCCCTACGAGCAGTACTTC. Its translation: CATSSSDPPYEQYF.

This clonotype was counted only a few times. J is TRBJ2-7 and V is TRBV6-5; perhaps D is TRBD1 or TRBD2 (5 bases each). Per germline, CDR1 MNHEY and CDR2 SVGAGI. The CDR3 has 13 residues. Trimming stripped 5 bases from V and 3 bases from J, with 11 bases between. CDR3 region: CASSHRRSYEQYF. The DNA of the CDR3 is TGTGCCAGCAGTCACAGGAGGAGCTACGAGCAGTACTTC.

This clonotype was found a few times. The chain has TRBV12-3 or TRBV12-4 and TRBJ2-1; 8 bases map to TRBD2. J lost 4 bases, V lost 2 bases, and 16 bases had no gene match. The CDR3 totals 19 residues. This CDR3 is CASSLQASRTSGPYNEQFF. The CDR3 nucleotides are TGTGCCAGCAGTTTACAGGCGAGCCGAACTAGCGGACCTTACAATGAGCAGTTCTTC.

The CDR3 DNA is TGTGCCAGCAGTAACAGGGACAGGGGGCATGGAAACACCATATATTTT. Its translation: CASSNRDRGHGNTIYF. The chain links TRBV12-3 or TRBV12-4 to TRBJ1-3; 12 bases fit TRBD1. The CDR3 covers 16 residues. J gave up 3 bases and V 5 bases, and 5 bases lay outside the gene matches.

Only a few counts were recorded for this clonotype. The chain employs TRBV20-1 and TRBJ2-7; no clear D gene. CDR1 DFQATT and CDR2 SNEGSKA come from the germline V gene (reference sequence). V was clipped by 1 base and J by 0 bases, with 7 bases between them. The CDR3 is 13 amino acids. The CDR3 sequence is CSARGRGSYEQYV. Here the CDR3 DNA reads TGCAGTGCTAGAGGAAGAGGCTCCTACGAGCAGTACGTC.

This clonotype was seen only a few times. V usage is TRBV20-1 and J usage is TRBJ2-4; no clear D. From germline, CDR1 is DFQATT and CDR2 SNEGSKA (reference sequence). The V end lost 6 bases, the J end lost 8 bases, and 8 bases lay between the germline ends. The CDR3 runs to 10 residues. Here the CDR3 reads CSARTYIQYF. DNA of the CDR3: TGCAGTGCCAGAACGTACATTCAGTACTTC.

The chain carries TRBV28 and TRBJ1-1, with TRBD1 as a possible D gene (6 bases). V was shortened by 3 bases and J by 0 bases, with 11 bases between the two germline ends. CDR1 MDHEN and CDR2 SYDVKM come from the germline V gene. The CDR3 has 15 amino acids. CDR3 nucleotides: TGTGCCAGCAGTTTCTCGGGACATTTGAACACTGAAGCTTTCTTT. It codes for CASSFSGHLNTEAFF. Drawing the rest from reference TRBV28 and TRBJ1-1, the complete variable domain is DVKVTQSSRYLVKRTGEKVFLECVQDMDHENMFWYRQDPGLGLRLIYFSYDVKMKEKGDIPEGYSVSREKKERFSLILESASTNQTSMYLCASSFSGHLNTEAFFGQGTRLTVV.

This clonotype appeared many times. V and J are TRBV20-1 and TRBJ2-4; D call uncertain. V was pared by 2 bases and J by 7 bases, with 12 bases between. The CDR3 spans 13 residues. The V gene's germline CDR1 is DFQATT and CDR2 SNEGSKA (reference sequence). The CDR3 DNA reads as TGCAGTGCTAGATCTGCGACACCCAACATTCAGTACTTC. This translates into CSARSATPNIQYF.

This clonotype was counted a few times. The genes are TRBV7-8 and TRBJ2-7; 11 bases are a match to TRBD2. The CDR3 contains 13 residues. Germline CDR1 is SGHVS and CDR2 is FQNEAQ. J was trimmed by 5 bases and V by 4 bases; bases with no gene match: 1. CDR3 protein: CASSWGLADEQYV. CDR3 DNA sequence: TGTGCCAGCAGCTGGGGACTAGCGGACGAGCAGTACGTC.

This clonotype was counted at least ten times. V is TRBV12-3 or TRBV12-4 and J is TRBJ2-2; D is possibly TRBD2 (6 bases). The germline V and J ends were trimmed by 2 bases and 2 bases, with 9 bases remaining between them. The CDR3 extends over 15 amino acids. CDR3 in DNA: TGTGCCAGCAGTTTAAGGGACTTCAACACCGGGGAGCTGTTTTTT. The encoded protein is CASSLRDFNTGELFF.

In this sample, this clonotype turned up a few times. J is TRBJ2-1 and V is TRBV7-8; 8 nucleotides match TRBD2. In germline, CDR1 is SGHVS, CDR2 FQNEAQ. Trimming cost V 6 bases and J 6 bases; bases outside gene matches: 13. This CDR3 is built from 16 residues. CDR3 nucleotide sequence: TGTGCCAGCAGGCACACGGCGGGGGGTATCTCCAATGAGCAGTTCTTC. It translates to CASRHTAGGISNEQFF.

This clonotype has just a few counts. The genes are TRBV20-1 and TRBJ1-2; D unclear. The CDR3 is 11 amino acids. Germline V CDR1 and CDR2: DFQATT, SNEGSKA (reference sequence). The CDR3 DNA follows: TGCAGCCCGGGTCCTAACTATGGCTACACCTTC. Amino acid sequence: CSPGPNYGYTF.

This clonotype came up a few times. This chain connects TRBV20-1 to TRBJ2-1; 9 nucleotides match TRBD2. This CDR3 region has 16 residues. J gave up 6 bases and V 6 bases, and 15 bases lay outside the gene matches. Germline V gives CDR1 DFQATT, CDR2 SNEGSKA (reference sequence). CDR3 nucleotides: TGCAGTGCAACGGAAACGTGGGGACTAGCTGGCAATGAGCAGTTCTTC. Its translation is CSATETWGLAGNEQFF.

The chain carries TRBV25-1 and TRBJ2-1, with 8 positions matching TRBD2. Looked up from germline, CDR1 is MGHDK and CDR2 is SYGVNS. CDR3 length: 16 amino acids. V shed 3 bases and J 4 bases; nucleotides not matched to a gene: 8. CDR3 coding DNA: TGTGCCAGCAGTGACCCGGAAGCGGGAGAGTACAATGAGCAGTTCTTC. Protein: CASSDPEAGEYNEQFF.

The V gene is TRBV12-3 or TRBV12-4, the J gene TRBJ2-5; D is possibly TRBD1 or TRBD2 (5 bases each). The CDR3 length is 16 residues. Between the trimmed V and J ends, which lost 5 bases and 3 bases, there was a span of 19 bases. This CDR3 is CASSPVLGPGEETQYF. Written as DNA, the CDR3 is TGTGCCAGCAGTCCTGTACTGGGGCCCGGGGAAGAGACCCAGTACTTC.